This T cell receptor (beta chain) was profiled in a study of post-analysis software for immune sequencing data. Study in general: Included courses were relapsing-remitting and secondary progressive multiple sclerosis; progressive-relapsing multiple sclerosis was also included. Study-wide points: TRBV5-6, TRBV5-1 and TRBV20-1 were among roughly five TRBV segments more frequent in patients than controls. Normalized Chao1 diversity in multiple sclerosis patients fell significantly below that of controls.

Germline V gene data show CDR1 as KGHDR and CDR2 as SFDVKD. The CDR3 is 16 amino acids. Trimming left V 3 bases short and J 5 bases short, with 17 bases between. Unique molecular identifiers had been added to the TCR beta cDNA libraries. In TCRdb, the PCR reads were re-called with MiXCR into one record per CDR3 protein. The table shows about 770,000 distinct CDR3 sequences, with under 60% occurring only once. This clonotype has a handful of counts. The antigen is undetermined. Sequenced input: blood. The V gene is TRBV24-1, the J gene TRBJ2-3; D may be TRBD1 (6 bases). The source is a girl under 18 with multiple sclerosis. CDR3 DNA: TGTGCCACCAGTGATGCAGGGGCTTTGGTCGGAGATACGCAGTATTTT. Translated: CATSDAGALVGDTQYF.